This T cell receptor beta chain was sequenced for a study of cytomegalovirus exposure and HLA in healthy donors. Study results and limitations: The authors judged a highly shared variant cluster likely a sequencing artifact. The study found most TCR sequences rare, yet found some public TCRs in many donors. Analysis was performed later, and it showed HLA-associated TCR beta chains to be more clonally expanded than equally common others. Later genetic work tied a missense DCLRE1C variant to beta-chain V and J trimming.

Primers: 60 Vbeta forward and 13 Jbeta reverse. TCRdb's table, derived via immunoSEQ multiplex PCR, lists solely in-frame clones and lacks some. This table has 40,000 to 45,000 clones, approximately 80% appearing once. Notes on this clone: The antigen remains unidentified.

Trimming removed 1 base from V and 1 base from J, with 8 bases in between. CDR3 length: 14 residues. Germline V gene sequence: CDR1 SGDLS, CDR2 YYNGEE. The chain employs TRBV9 and TRBJ1-1; maybe TRBD1 (6 bases). The sample comprised PBMCs. The TCR was taken from a man aged 25 to 45 in good health and CMV-seronegative. The CDR3 here is CASSVTGQNTEAFF. The CDR3 DNA is TGTGCCAGCAGCGTAACGGGACAGAACACTGAAGCTTTCTTT.